These 21 T cell receptor beta chains were all obtained from the same sample, sequenced in a study of breast tumors, draining lymph nodes, adjacent tissues. Breast cancer patients provided tissue from their axillary draining lymph nodes. TCRdb itself ran the multiplex PCR reads through MiXCR, one entry per CDR3 protein. The sample consists of about 230,000 distinct CDR3 sequences, 32% of them appearing once. Sequencing was performed on axillary lymph node tissue. Receptors originate from a female donor with breast cancer. Some clones in this sample may be carry-over from other donors' samples.

About this clonotype itself: Because it lacks the conserved phenylalanine or tryptophan at the end, this CDR3 is likely a read error. This sequence joins TRBV7-2 and TRBJ1-3; D uncertain. V shed 5 bases and J shed 2 bases, with 7 bases lying between them. Germline CDR1 reads SGHTA; CDR2 reads FQGNSA. The CDR3 runs 13 residues. This CDR3 is CASSMTAGNTIYS. The CDR3 DNA reads TGTGCCAGCAGCATGACCGCTGGAAACACCATATATTCT.

The chain combines TRBV5-6 with TRBJ1-5; 10 bases are a match to TRBD1. Germline loops: CDR1 SGHDT, CDR2 YYEEEE. V lost 0 bases and J lost 7; bases outside the gene matches: 4. The CDR3 totals 15 residues. The chain's CDR3 is CASSLGDRGYQPQHF. The CDR3 coding sequence is TGTGCCAGCAGCTTGGGGGACAGGGGATACCAGCCCCAGCATTTT.

At least ten counts were recorded for this clonotype. The chain is built from TRBV12-3 or TRBV12-4 and TRBJ2-3; tentatively, D is TRBD2 (7 bases). V lost 2 bases, J lost 7 bases, and 13 bases lay in between. This CDR3 has 14 residues. The CDR3: CASSLKGGVYTQYF. The CDR3 DNA is TGTGCCAGCAGTTTAAAAGGGGGGGTGTATACGCAGTATTTT.

This clonotype was counted only a few times. This chain links TRBV5-8 with TRBJ2-5; the D is unclear. Trimming took 2 bases from V and 2 from J, leaving 19 bases between them. Germline V gene sequence: CDR1 SGHTS, CDR2 YDEGEE. This CDR3 region has 17 residues. CDR3 bases: TGTGCCAGCAGCTTCCTTCATACCGGGCGGAAACAAGAGACCCAGTACTTC. It codes for CASSFLHTGRKQETQYF.

The table lists this clonotype with a count of one. This rearrangement joins TRBV11-3 to TRBJ2-7; D is perhaps TRBD2 (5 bases). The length of the CDR3 is 13 residues. CDR1 is SGHNT, CDR2 YENEEA, per germline. V lost 2 bases to trimming and J lost 9 bases, with 14 bases between them. As DNA, the CDR3 is TGTGCCAGCAGCTTACCTAGCTCCTCCGGGCAGTACTTC. Its translation is CASSLPSSSGQYF.

This clonotype was found many times. CDR3: CASSLDGVQGGPRAEQYF. The CDR3 DNA reads TGTGCCAGCAGCTTAGATGGAGTACAGGGGGGCCCTAGAGCCGAGCAGTACTTC. The chain couples TRBV11-2 to TRBJ2-7, with TRBD1 identical over 8 bases. This CDR3 is 18 amino acids long. The V gene end was trimmed by 0 bases and the J gene end by 6 bases; junction bases not matched to a gene: 16. CDR1 SGHAT and CDR2 FQNNGV come from the germline V gene. Drawing the rest from reference TRBV11-2 and TRBJ2-7, the complete variable domain is EAGVAQSPRYKIIEKRQSVAFWCNPISGHATLYWYQQILGQGPKLLIQFQNNGVVDDSQLPKDRFSAERLKGVDSTLKIQPAKLEDSAVYLCASSLDGVQGGPRAEQYFGPGTRLTVT.

This chain uses TRBV12-5 with TRBJ1-5; D unclear. Trimming shortened V by 7 bases and J by 0 bases, and 13 bases separated the two germline ends. CDR3 size: 15 residues. Germline V gene lookup returns CDR1 LGHNT and CDR2 FRNRAP. The CDR3 coding sequence is TGTGCTAGTGTACCTGGCAGGATTAGCAATCAGCCCCAGCATTTT. Encoded protein: CASVPGRISNQPQHF. Looking up the rest from reference TRBV12-5 and TRBJ1-5 gives the full variable domain: DARVTQTPRHKVTEMGQEVTMRCQPILGHNTVFWYRQTMMQGLELLAYFRNRAPLDDSGMPKDRFSAEMPDATLATLKIQPSEPRDSAVYFCASVPGRISNQPQHFGDGTRLSIL.

There are many counts of this clonotype. The rearrangement uses TRBV19 and TRBJ1-3; no reliable D call. Trimming left V 8 bases short and J 1 base short, with 15 bases between. The CDR3 has 15 amino acids. CDR1 is LNHDA, CDR2 SQIVND, per germline (reference sequence). This CDR3 reads CASLSGRTSGNTIYF. CDR3 sequence (DNA): TGTGCCAGTCTCTCCGGGCGTACTTCTGGAAACACCATATATTTT.

This clonotype was found many times. The chain has TRBV5-1 and TRBJ2-3; the match to TRBD2 covers 10 bases. V gave up 0 bases and J gave up 2 bases; unmatched junction bases: 9. The CDR3 is 18 amino acids. From germline, CDR1 is SGHRS and CDR2 YFSETQ. The CDR3 nucleotides are TGCGCCAGCAGCTTGGCGATGGGACTAGCGCCCTTCACAGATACGCAGTATTTT. Protein: CASSLAMGLAPFTDTQYF. Drawing the rest from reference TRBV5-1 and TRBJ2-3, the complete variable domain is KAGVTQTPRYLIKTRGQQVTLSCSPISGHRSVSWYQQTPGQGLQFLFEYFSETQRNKGNFPGRFSGRQFSNSRSEMNVSTLELGDSALYLCASSLAMGLAPFTDTQYFGPGTRLTVL.

This clonotype was detected only once. This CDR3 fails to terminate in the conserved phenylalanine or tryptophan, so it likely reflects a read error. The chain joins TRBV11-1 to TRBJ2-5; no definite D call. V was cut by 4 bases and J by 2 bases, with 2 bases left in between. The CDR3 has 11 amino acids. Germline lookup yields CDR1 SGHAT and CDR2 FQDESV (reference sequence). DNA of the CDR3: TGTGCCAGCAGCTCACAAGAGACCCAGTACCGC. Its translation: CASSSQETQYR.

This sequence joins TRBV28 and TRBJ1-2; D uncertain. Trimming removed 7 bases from V and 3 bases from J, with 21 bases in between. CDR3 length: 16 amino acids. Germline V CDR1 and CDR2: MDHEN, SYDVKM. The CDR3 DNA reads TGTGCCAGCATCCGCCGGGGTCTCACGTCCGACTATGGCTACACCTTC. Amino acids: CASIRRGLTSDYGYTF.

The chain joins TRBV5-5 to TRBJ2-2; the D gene is possibly TRBD2 (7 bases). CDR3 length equals 15 residues. The germline gives CDR1 SGHKS, CDR2 YYEKEE (reference sequence). Trimming took 4 bases from V and 5 from J, leaving 15 bases between them. The CDR3, as DNA: TGTGCCAGCAGCCCCTCGGGGGGCGTTACCGGGGAGCTGTTTTTT. Encoded protein: CASSPSGGVTGELFF.

As to this clonotype: The junction shows a germline mismatch at one end, possibly a read error. The gene calls are TRBV10-3 and TRBJ2-5; 8 bases line up with TRBD2. CDR3 length: 13 amino acids. Germline V gene lookup returns CDR1 ENHRY and CDR2 SYGVKD. CDR3 in DNA: TGTGCCACCTCGGGACTAGGGAAAGAGACCCAGTATTTC. Protein product: CATSGLGKETQYF.

Concerning this clonotype: It may be a read error: a sequence one base away is much more abundant. The chain recombines TRBV13 with TRBJ2-7; TRBD1 or TRBD2 may be the D gene (7 bases each). Deletions cut 2 bases from V and 6 bases from J, with 26 bases between. The CDR3 extends over 18 amino acids. Germline loops: CDR1 PRHDT, CDR2 FYEKMQ (reference sequence). The CDR3 protein is CASSLRGGGGGGGCEQYF. The CDR3 DNA is TGTGCCAGCAGCTTACGCGGGGGCGGAGGCGGAGGGGGCTGCGAGCAGTACTTC.

This clonotype was detected ten times or more. The chain joins TRBV6-6 to TRBJ2-2; 11 nucleotides agree with TRBD2. Per germline, CDR1 MNHNY and CDR2 SVGAGI (reference sequence). The CDR3 totals 17 residues. Losses at the gene ends were 6 bases for V and 9 bases for J; bases not matched to a gene: 15. The CDR3 region has the DNA TGTGCCAGCAGACCCCCGGGGACTAGCGGAGGGACCAGGGAGCTGTTTTTT. Its translation is CASRPPGTSGGTRELFF.

To note about this clonotype: An end of the junction does not agree with germline; a read error may underlie this. The V and J genes are TRBV7-2 and TRBJ2-5; D is ambiguous. CDR1 and CDR2 from the germline V gene are SGHTA and FQGNSA. The CDR3 loop spans 15 amino acids. The CDR3 loop reads CASSLVAVYQETQHF. Here the CDR3 DNA reads TGTGCCAGCAGCTTAGTGGCAGTTTACCAAGAGACCCAGCACTTC.

Only a few counts were recorded for this clonotype. The genes are TRBV12-3 or TRBV12-4 and TRBJ2-4; D may be TRBD2 (6 bases). V was shortened by 3 bases and J by 6 bases, with 12 bases between the two germline ends. The CDR3 contains 14 residues. The CDR3 sequence: CASSFSPAGNIQYF. As DNA, the CDR3 is TGTGCCAGCAGTTTCTCCCCAGCGGGAAACATTCAGTACTTC.

This clonotype appeared many times. The chain links TRBV12-3 or TRBV12-4 to TRBJ1-6; the match to TRBD1 covers 7 bases. V trimming: 6 bases; J trimming: 7 bases; junction bases outside the gene matches: 12. CDR3 length equals 16 residues. CDR3 amino acids: CASSDQTGPKNSPLHF. The CDR3 DNA reads as TGTGCCAGCAGCGATCAGACAGGGCCCAAGAATTCACCCCTCCACTTT.

In its sample, this clonotype was seen many times. The chain recombines TRBV2 with TRBJ1-2; D possibly corresponds to TRBD1 (5 bases). The CDR3 has 12 amino acids. In germline, CDR1 is SNHLY, CDR2 FYNNEI. V dropped 5 bases and J dropped 6 bases, with 10 bases sitting between them. The CDR3 here is CASSLQGNGYTF. In DNA, the CDR3 is TGTGCCAGCAGTCTCCAGGGTAATGGCTACACCTTC.

In this sample, this clonotype turned up many times. V and J are TRBV6-5 and TRBJ2-1; the D gene is possibly TRBD2 (5 bases). Trimming shortened V by 5 bases and J by 5 bases, and 13 bases separated the two germline ends. The CDR3 consists of 14 residues. Germline assignment: CDR1 MNHEY and CDR2 SVGAGI. The CDR3 region is CASSPEAGNNEQFF. As DNA, the CDR3 is TGTGCCAGCAGTCCGGAGGCGGGCAACAATGAGCAGTTCTTC.

This chain uses TRBV5-6 with TRBJ2-1, with TRBD2 identical over 8 bases. Germline values: CDR1 SGHDT, CDR2 YYEEEE. V lost 4 bases, J lost 5 bases, and 11 bases stayed unmatched. The CDR3 is 16 residues long. In nucleotides, the CDR3 is TGTGCCAGCAGCCAAGTCGGGCCAGCGGGAGACAATGAGCAGTTCTTC. Protein product: CASSQVGPAGDNEQFF. The variable domain in full, with the rest retrieved from reference TRBV5-6 and TRBJ2-1, is DAGVTQSPTHLIKTRGQQVTLRCSPKSGHDTVSWYQQALGQGPQFIFQYYEEEERQRGNFPDRFSGHQFPNYSSELNVNALLLGDSALYLCASSQVGPAGDNEQFFGPGTRLTVL.